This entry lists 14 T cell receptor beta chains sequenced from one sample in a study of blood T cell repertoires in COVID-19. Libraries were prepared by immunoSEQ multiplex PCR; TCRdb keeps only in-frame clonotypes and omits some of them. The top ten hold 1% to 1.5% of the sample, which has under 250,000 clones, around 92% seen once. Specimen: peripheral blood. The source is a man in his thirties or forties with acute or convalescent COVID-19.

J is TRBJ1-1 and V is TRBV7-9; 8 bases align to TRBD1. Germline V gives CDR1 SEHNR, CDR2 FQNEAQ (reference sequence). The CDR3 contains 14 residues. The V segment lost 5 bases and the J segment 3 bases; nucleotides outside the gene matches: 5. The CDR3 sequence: CASSRRQGYTEAFF. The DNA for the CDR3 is TGTGCCAGCAGCCGTCGACAGGGGTACACTGAAGCTTTCTTT. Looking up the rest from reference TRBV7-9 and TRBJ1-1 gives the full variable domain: DTGVSQNPRHKITKRGQNVTFRCDPISEHNRLYWYRQTLGQGPEFLTYFQNEAQLEKSRLLSDRFSAERPKGSFSTLEIQRTEQGDSAMYLCASSRRQGYTEAFFGQGTRLTVV.

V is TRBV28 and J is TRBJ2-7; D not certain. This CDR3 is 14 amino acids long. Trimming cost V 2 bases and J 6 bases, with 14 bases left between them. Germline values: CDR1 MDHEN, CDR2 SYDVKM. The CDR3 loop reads CASSLVQNPLEQYF. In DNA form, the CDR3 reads TGTGCCAGCAGTTTAGTACAGAATCCCCTCGAGCAGTACTTC.

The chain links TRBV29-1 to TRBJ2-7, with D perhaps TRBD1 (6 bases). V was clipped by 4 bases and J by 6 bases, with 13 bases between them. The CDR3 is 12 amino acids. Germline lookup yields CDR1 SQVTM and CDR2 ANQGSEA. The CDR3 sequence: CSVVTGRGEQYF. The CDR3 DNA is TGCAGCGTTGTTACAGGGCGAGGCGAGCAGTACTTC.

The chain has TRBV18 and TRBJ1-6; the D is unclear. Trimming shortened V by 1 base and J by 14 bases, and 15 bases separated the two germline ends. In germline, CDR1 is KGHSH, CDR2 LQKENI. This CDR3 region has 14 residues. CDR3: CASSPQGDFRSLHF. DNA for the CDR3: TGTGCCAGCTCACCACAGGGAGATTTCAGATCCCTCCACTTT. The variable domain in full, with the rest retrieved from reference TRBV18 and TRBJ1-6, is NAGVMQNPRHLVRRRGQEARLRCSPMKGHSHVYWYRQLPEEGLKFMVYLQKENIIDESGMPKERFSAEFPKEGPSILRIQQVVRGDSAAYFCASSPQGDFRSLHFGNGTRLTVT.

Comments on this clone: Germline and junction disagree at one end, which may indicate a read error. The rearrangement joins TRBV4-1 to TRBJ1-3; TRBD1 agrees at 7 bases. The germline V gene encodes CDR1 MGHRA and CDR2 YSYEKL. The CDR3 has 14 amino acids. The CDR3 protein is CASSSDRRGHTIYF. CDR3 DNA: TGCGCCAGCAGCTCGGACAGGCGTGGACACACCATATATTTT.

For the CDR3, the DNA is TGTGCCTGGAGTGGAGGTACAATTAATGAAAAACTGTTTTTT. This gives the protein CAWSGGTINEKLFF. This chain connects TRBV30 to TRBJ1-4; D unclear. The CDR3 extends over 14 amino acids. Germline V gives CDR1 GTSNPN, CDR2 SVGIG (reference sequence). V was shortened by 1 base and J by 4 bases, with 10 bases between the two germline ends.

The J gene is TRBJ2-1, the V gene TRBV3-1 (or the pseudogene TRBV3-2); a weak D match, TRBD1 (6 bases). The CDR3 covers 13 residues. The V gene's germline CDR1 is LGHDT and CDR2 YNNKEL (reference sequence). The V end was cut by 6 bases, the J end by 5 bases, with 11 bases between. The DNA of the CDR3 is TGTGCCAGCAGTCGCCAGGGGAACAATGAGCAGTTCTTC. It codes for CASSRQGNNEQFF.

In DNA form, the CDR3 reads TGTGCCAGCAGCTTAGGCGCCGTGACACGCTACTTC. It yields the protein CASSLGAVTRYF. The gene calls are TRBV7-9 and TRBJ2-7; no firm D call. Germline assignment: CDR1 SEHNR and CDR2 FQNEAQ (reference sequence). Trimming took off 1 base at V and 13 bases at J, with 14 bases between the two ends. The CDR3 consists of 12 residues.

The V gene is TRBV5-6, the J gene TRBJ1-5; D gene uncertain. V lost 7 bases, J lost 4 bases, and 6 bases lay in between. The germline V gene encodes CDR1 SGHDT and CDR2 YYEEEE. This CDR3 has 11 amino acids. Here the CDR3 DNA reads TGTGCCAGCGACTTTAATCAGCCCCAGCATTTT. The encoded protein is CASDFNQPQHF.

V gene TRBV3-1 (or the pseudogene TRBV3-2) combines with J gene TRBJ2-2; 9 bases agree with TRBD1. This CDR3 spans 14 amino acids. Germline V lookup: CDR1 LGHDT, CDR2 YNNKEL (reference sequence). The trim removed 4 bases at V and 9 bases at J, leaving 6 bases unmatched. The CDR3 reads CASSLSGQGRELFF. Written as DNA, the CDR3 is TGTGCCAGCAGCCTCTCGGGACAGGGTCGGGAGCTGTTTTTT.

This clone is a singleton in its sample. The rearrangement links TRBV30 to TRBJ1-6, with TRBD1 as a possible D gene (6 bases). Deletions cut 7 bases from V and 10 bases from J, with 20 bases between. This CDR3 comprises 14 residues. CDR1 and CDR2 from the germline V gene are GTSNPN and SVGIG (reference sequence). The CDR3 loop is CASEAPGVWSPLHF. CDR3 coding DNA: TGTGCCTCAGAGGCCCCAGGGGTTTGGTCACCCCTCCACTTT.

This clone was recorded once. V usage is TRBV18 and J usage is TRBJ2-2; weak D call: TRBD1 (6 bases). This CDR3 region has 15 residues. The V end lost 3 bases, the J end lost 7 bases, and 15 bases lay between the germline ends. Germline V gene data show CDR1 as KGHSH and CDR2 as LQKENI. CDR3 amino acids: CASSPSGVFFGELFF. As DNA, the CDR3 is TGTGCCAGCTCACCTTCAGGGGTCTTCTTCGGGGAGCTGTTTTTT.

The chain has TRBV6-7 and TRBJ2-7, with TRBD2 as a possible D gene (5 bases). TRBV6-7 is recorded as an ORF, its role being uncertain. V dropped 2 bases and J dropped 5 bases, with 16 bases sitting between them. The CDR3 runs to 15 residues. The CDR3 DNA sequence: TGTGCCAGCAGTTACGAGGGCGCCGATCTCAACGAGCAGTACTTC. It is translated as CASSYEGADLNEQYF.

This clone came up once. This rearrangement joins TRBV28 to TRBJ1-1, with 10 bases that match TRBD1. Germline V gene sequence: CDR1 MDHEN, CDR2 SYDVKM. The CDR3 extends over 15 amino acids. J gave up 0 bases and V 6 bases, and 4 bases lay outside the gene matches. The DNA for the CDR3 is TGTGCCAGCAGCCGACAGGGGGCTTTGAACACTGAAGCTTTCTTT. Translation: CASSRQGALNTEAFF. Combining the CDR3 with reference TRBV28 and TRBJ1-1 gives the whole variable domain DVKVTQSSRYLVKRTGEKVFLECVQDMDHENMFWYRQDPGLGLRLIYFSYDVKMKEKGDIPEGYSVSREKKERFSLILESASTNQTSMYLCASSRQGALNTEAFFGQGTRLTVV.